The next 7 T cell receptor beta chains were all read from a single sample in a study of neurological immune-mediated disorders. TCRdb ran MiXCR on the 5' RACE reads and lists one entry per CDR3 protein. The table lists over 45,000 distinct CDR3 sequences, 3% to 4.5% of them singletons. Material: CD4+ T cells from blood. The receptor set was obtained from a woman aged 40 to 50 with multiple sclerosis.

There are many counts of this clonotype. The genes are TRBV7-8 and TRBJ1-5, with D perhaps TRBD1 (6 bases). The V gene's germline CDR1 is SGHVS and CDR2 FQNEAQ. Between the trimmed V and J ends, which lost 8 bases and 3 bases, there was a span of 29 bases. The length of the CDR3 is 19 residues. CDR3 in DNA: TGTGCCAGCTCTATTATCACAGGGTCCCCTAGCTATATCAATCAGCCCCAGCATTTT. It is translated as CASSIITGSPSYINQPQHF.

This clonotype was picked up many times. The chain couples TRBV19 to TRBJ1-5; unclear D gene. The germline gives CDR1 LNHDA, CDR2 SQIVND (reference sequence). The V end lost 6 bases, the J end lost 0 bases, and 3 bases lay between the germline ends. The CDR3 is made up of 12 amino acids. The CDR3 sequence: CASRFSNQPQHF. DNA for the CDR3: TGTGCCAGTAGATTTAGCAATCAGCCCCAGCATTTT.

This clonotype was counted a few times. This chain uses TRBV15 with TRBJ1-2; D might be TRBD1 (5 bases). The CDR3 is 15 residues long. The germline CDR1 and CDR2 sequences are LNHNV and YYDKDF (reference sequence). The germline V and J ends were trimmed by 2 bases and 5 bases, with 15 bases remaining between them. CDR3 sequence reads: CATSRLHGTAYGYTF. CDR3 DNA sequence: TGTGCCACCAGCAGACTCCACGGGACGGCTTATGGCTACACCTTC.

This clonotype occurred many times. J is TRBJ2-3 and V is TRBV6-1; unclear D gene. The V end was cut by 6 bases, the J end by 2 bases, with 15 bases between. The length of the CDR3 is 15 residues. The germline CDR1 and CDR2 sequences are MNHNS and SASEGT. CDR3 loop: CASRQTIDITDTQYF. Written as DNA, the CDR3 is TGTGCCAGCAGACAGACGATCGACATCACAGATACGCAGTATTTT.

This clonotype counts as medium-sized (0.01 to 0.1%). The chain employs TRBV20-1 and TRBJ2-2; possible D gene TRBD2, 7 bases. CDR3 length: 20 amino acids. V lost 1 base, J lost 0 bases, and 24 bases lay in between. The germline gives CDR1 DFQATT, CDR2 SNEGSKA (reference sequence). The DNA of the CDR3 is TGCAGTGCTAGAGGCCGATCAGGGGAGGGTCGGCGGCCGAACACCGGGGAGCTGTTTTTT. It translates to CSARGRSGEGRRPNTGELFF.

In its sample, this clonotype was seen many times. The chain carries TRBV11-2 and TRBJ2-3; 9 nucleotides agree with TRBD2. From germline, CDR1 is SGHAT and CDR2 FQNNGV. The CDR3 loop spans 16 amino acids. The V segment lost 5 bases and the J segment 5 bases; nucleotides outside the gene matches: 11. CDR3 bases: TGTGCCAGCAGCCCCCTTGCGGGGGGGGAGGTAGATACGCAGTATTTT. Translated, it gives CASSPLAGGEVDTQYF.

There are many counts of this clonotype. The V call is TRBV5-4, the J call TRBJ2-5; the D gene is possibly TRBD1 (6 bases). There are 15 residues in the CDR3. CDR1 is SGHNT, CDR2 YYREEE, per germline (reference sequence). With 4 bases removed from V and 1 base from J, the gap between germline ends came to 14 bases. CDR3 nucleotide sequence: TGTGCCAGCAGCCCGGACAGAAGCCTCCAAGAGACCCAGTACTTC. Translation gives CASSPDRSLQETQYF.